This T cell receptor (beta chain) stems from a study of shared clonotypes between healthy human individuals. Original data processing: Junction-only immunoSEQ data arrived without quality scores, meaning filtering differed. The table came from immunoSEQ multiplex PCR; TCRdb's copy has only in-frame clones and leaves some out. Clonal size and the V and J genes are those of that table, whereas D and trimming came from the DNA. The sample has around 1.9 million clones, over 85% seen once. Whole-study findings and limits: Clonotype sharing levels among donors were expected to vary with sequencing depth.

Remarks on this clone: Its antigen is currently unknown.

Only CD45RO-negative cells positively selected for CCR7 counted as naive CD8 cells, so terminally differentiated effector memory CD45RA+ cells were excluded. V lost 0 bases, J lost 2 bases, and 11 bases lay in between. The CDR3 loop spans 15 amino acids. Germline V CDR1 and CDR2: MGHRA, YSYEKL. This clonotype originated in a man younger than 35 in good health. Some clones in this sample may be carry-over from other donors' samples. Sequencing was carried out using naive CD8+ T cells from PBMCs. This chain joins TRBV4-1 and TRBJ2-7; the D is unclear. DNA for the CDR3: TGCGCCAGCAGCCAAGAGGGGTCACCCCCCTACGAGCAGTACTTC. This sequence encodes CASSQEGSPPYEQYF.